This is a list of T cell receptor beta chains from one sample in a study of T cells after yellow fever vaccination. Each CDR3 protein gets one entry after TCRdb re-called the 5' RACE reads with MiXCR. The sample includes more than 75,000 distinct CDR3 sequences, roughly 8.2% of them seen just once. The sequencing used CD8+ T cells not binding an NS4B(214-222) dextramer, sorted from PBMCs, collected less than 16 days after the first yellow fever vaccination. The receptors originated from a man aged 18 to 30 who received the YFV17D yellow fever vaccine. CDR3s include the opening cysteine and the closing phenylalanine or tryptophan. The D gene is left open where the match is weak. The size of a clone is reported for some rows only, either as once, few or many, or as a class for expanded clones.

d_call	clone_size	v_call	j_call	cdr3_aa	cdr3_nt
.	.	TRBV12-3/TRBV12-4	TRBJ2-6	CASSLVGNGANVLTF	TGTGCCAGCAGTTTAGTGGGGAATGGGGCCAACGTCCTGACTTTC
.	.	TRBV5-4	TRBJ1-2	CASSLAGNSYGYTF	TGTGCCAGCAGCTTGGCCGGGAACTCCTATGGCTACACCTTC
TRBD2	few	TRBV12-3/TRBV12-4	TRBJ2-5	CASSRGGGRGPQETQYF	TGTGCCAGCAGTCGGGGGGGTGGCAGGGGCCCGCAAGAGACCCAGTACTTC
.	.	TRBV21-1	TRBJ1-5	CASSKGSRGMPYQPQHF	TGTGCCAGCAGCAAAGGTTCGCGGGGCATGCCTTATCAGCCCCAGCATTTT
TRBD2	few	TRBV29-1	TRBJ2-5	CSVQGATSGRYQETQYF	TGCAGCGTTCAAGGGGCCACTAGCGGAAGGTACCAAGAGACCCAGTACTTC
TRBD2	.	TRBV15	TRBJ2-5	CATSSGVAETQYF	TGTGCCACCAGTAGCGGGGTAGCGGAGACCCAGTACTTC
.	.	TRBV27	TRBJ2-7	CASSGGREVTYEQYF	TGTGCCAGCTCCGGGGGCCGGGAAGTAACCTACGAGCAGTACTTC
TRBD1	few	TRBV5-1	TRBJ2-3	CASSYRGPDTQYF	TGCGCCAGCAGCTACAGGGGTCCGGATACGCAGTATTTT
.	.	TRBV15	TRBJ2-7	CATSSAPQGSGDEQYF	TGTGCCACCAGCAGCGCCCCGCAGGGGTCGGGGGACGAGCAGTACTTC
.	.	TRBV11-1	TRBJ1-5	CASSSPASGTLFNQPQHF	TGTGCCAGCAGCTCCCCTGCCTCTGGGACTCTATTCAATCAGCCCCAGCATTTT
TRBD1	.	TRBV15	TRBJ2-2	CATTGRNTGELFF	TGTGCCACGACAGGGAGGAACACCGGGGAGCTGTTTTTT
.	few	TRBV29-1	TRBJ1-1	CSVESGASTEAFF	TGCAGCGTTGAATCGGGGGCGAGCACTGAAGCTTTCTTT
.	.	TRBV20-1	TRBJ2-3	CSAYTDTQYF	TGCAGTGCTTACACAGATACGCAGTATTTT
.	.	TRBV24-1	TRBJ2-3	CATSEGGADTQYF	TGTGCCACCAGTGAGGGCGGAGCCGATACGCAGTATTTT
.	many	TRBV4-1	TRBJ1-5	CASSQEGVLGGELNQPQHF	TGCGCCAGCAGCCAAGAGGGGGTACTGGGGGGAGAGCTCAATCAGCCCCAGCATTTT
.	.	TRBV29-1	TRBJ2-5	CSVEQLVYQETQYF	TGCAGCGTTGAGCAACTGGTATACCAAGAGACCCAGTACTTC
.	.	TRBV6-1	TRBJ1-1	CASSPGWDTEAFF	TGTGCCAGCAGTCCTGGGTGGGACACTGAAGCTTTCTTT
TRBD2	few	TRBV7-2	TRBJ2-2	CASSFSGGAGELFF	TGTGCCAGCAGCTTCAGCGGGGGGGCCGGGGAGCTGTTTTTT
.	.	TRBV5-6	TRBJ1-1	CASSLVMVDSEAFF	TGTGCCAGCAGCTTGGTAATGGTGGACAGTGAAGCTTTCTTT
TRBD2	.	TRBV3-1	TRBJ2-1	CASSQEGAGGPNEQFF	TGTGCCAGCAGCCAAGAAGGAGCGGGGGGGCCAAATGAGCAGTTCTTC
.	few	TRBV4-1	TRBJ2-2	CASSQGLRLVLTGELFF	TGCGCCAGCAGCCAAGGCTTACGACTAGTCCTCACCGGGGAGCTGTTTTTT
.	.	TRBV6-5	TRBJ2-5	CASNYPRETQYF	TGTGCCAGCAATTACCCGAGAGAGACCCAGTACTTC
.	many	TRBV29-1	TRBJ1-2	CSVEEGGANYGYTF	TGCAGCGTTGAAGAAGGCGGTGCCAACTATGGCTACACCTTC
.	few	TRBV4-1	TRBJ2-1	CASSPDTNNEQFF	TGCGCCAGCAGCCCGGACACGAACAATGAGCAGTTCTTC
.	few	TRBV29-1	TRBJ1-5	CSVGQGFQPQHF	TGCAGCGTTGGTCAGGGATTTCAGCCCCAGCATTTT
TRBD2	.	TRBV29-1	TRBJ2-7	CSVILAGAAYEQYF	TGCAGCGTCATACTAGCGGGGGCTGCCTACGAGCAGTACTTC
.	.	TRBV2	TRBJ1-1	CATLKDSEAFF	TGTGCCACCCTCAAGGACAGCGAAGCTTTCTTT
TRBD2	few	TRBV4-1	TRBJ2-1	CASSQEGGVNEQFF	TGCGCCAGCAGCCAAGAGGGGGGGGTTAATGAGCAGTTCTTC
TRBD1	.	TRBV6-2/TRBV6-3	TRBJ2-7	CASSYYRPRQGGSYEQYF	TGTGCCAGCAGTTACTACAGACCCAGACAGGGGGGCTCCTACGAGCAGTACTTC
.	.	TRBV9	TRBJ2-1	CASSVGGGGTEQFF	TGTGCCAGCAGCGTAGGGGGTGGGGGGACTGAGCAGTTCTTC
TRBD1	many	TRBV5-1	TRBJ1-1	CAGTGGIAEAFF	TGCGCCGGGACAGGGGGAATCGCTGAAGCTTTCTTT
.	.	TRBV29-1	TRBJ1-3	CSVEGAGQSGNTIYF	TGCAGCGTTGAAGGCGCGGGGCAAAGCGGAAACACCATATATTTT
.	many	TRBV29-1	TRBJ2-7	CSVEAGTSYEQYF	TGCAGCGTTGAAGCCGGTACAAGCTACGAGCAGTACTTC
.	.	TRBV4-1	TRBJ2-5	CASSQAPTEDETQYF	TGCGCCAGCAGCCAAGCCCCAACAGAGGACGAGACCCAGTACTTC
.	few	TRBV11-2	TRBJ1-1	CASSFLGTEAFF	TGTGCCAGCAGCTTTCTGGGCACTGAAGCTTTCTTT
TRBD2	many	TRBV7-2	TRBJ2-5	CASSLGGGKETQYF	TGTGCCAGCAGCTTAGGCGGGGGAAAAGAGACCCAGTACTTC
.	.	TRBV28	TRBJ2-5	CASRHGQYQETQYF	TGTGCCAGCAGACACGGACAGTACCAAGAGACCCAGTACTTC
.	.	TRBV21-1	TRBJ2-3	CASSNEGQPSTDTQYF	TGTGCCAGCAGCAATGAGGGACAGCCGAGCACAGATACGCAGTATTTT
.	few	TRBV25-1	TRBJ2-3	CASSEPGTTDTQYF	TGTGCCAGCAGTGAACCGGGAACGACAGATACGCAGTATTTT
.	few	TRBV5-5	TRBJ2-3	CASRFRDGVVTDTQYF	TGTGCCAGCCGGTTCCGTGATGGGGTAGTCACAGATACGCAGTATTTT
TRBD2	.	TRBV12-3/TRBV12-4	TRBJ2-3	CASIPESGGADTQYF	TGTGCCAGCATTCCTGAGTCGGGGGGGGCAGATACGCAGTATTTT
TRBD2	few	TRBV6-2/TRBV6-3	TRBJ2-1	CATLRAGGIRNEQFF	TGTGCCACCCTCCGGGCGGGGGGAATCCGAAATGAGCAGTTCTTC
TRBD2	few	TRBV19	TRBJ2-7	CASSIASGTYEQYF	TGTGCCAGTAGTATTGCTAGCGGGACCTACGAGCAGTACTTC
.	many	TRBV29-1	TRBJ1-2	CSVVGANYGYTF	TGCAGCGTTGTAGGGGCTAACTATGGCTACACCTTC
TRBD1	few	TRBV5-5	TRBJ1-5	CASSYATGVFQPQHF	TGTGCCAGCAGCTACGCGACAGGGGTTTTTCAGCCCCAGCATTTT
.	.	TRBV3-1	TRBJ1-5	CASSQDEGVQPQHF	TGTGCCAGCAGCCAAGATGAGGGGGTTCAGCCCCAGCATTTT
.	.	TRBV4-1	TRBJ1-1	CASSQDPGMNTEAFF	TGCGCCAGCAGCCAAGATCCGGGCATGAACACTGAAGCTTTCTTT
.	few	TRBV11-2	TRBJ2-1	CASSLEAGNEQFF	TGTGCCAGCAGCTTAGAGGCAGGCAATGAGCAGTTCTTC
TRBD1	.	TRBV30	TRBJ1-1	CAWSVGQGATEAFF	TGTGCCTGGAGTGTGGGGCAGGGGGCAACTGAAGCTTTCTTT
.	.	TRBV7-9	TRBJ1-2	CASTSEIYSPTNYGYTF	TGTGCCAGCACCTCTGAAATCTATTCGCCGACTAACTATGGCTACACCTTC
TRBD1	few	TRBV24-1	TRBJ1-1	CATSETTGGYTEAFF	TGTGCCACCAGTGAGACGACAGGGGGTTACACTGAAGCTTTCTTT
.	many	TRBV4-1	TRBJ1-4	CASSQVLGTEREKLFF	TGCGCCAGCAGCCAAGTCTTGGGGACCGAGAGAGAAAAACTGTTTTTT
TRBD1	few	TRBV29-1	TRBJ2-3	CSAQQGAGDTQYF	TGCAGCGCGCAACAGGGGGCAGGAGATACGCAGTATTTT
TRBD1	few	TRBV12-5	TRBJ1-5	CASGLTHSTGDNQPQHF	TGTGCTAGTGGTTTGACACATTCGACAGGGGACAATCAGCCCCAGCATTTT
TRBD1	.	TRBV7-9	TRBJ2-5	CASRQDRALETQYF	TGTGCCAGCAGACAGGACAGGGCCCTGGAGACCCAGTACTTC